The source of this TCR beta chain is a study of T cell clusters in autoimmune cytopenias. General observations from the study: TRB repertoire shifts in secondary cytopenia and chronic lymphocytic leukemia mostly reflected lymphoma, not autoimmunity. Functional roles of the in silico T cell clusters still await experimental validation. Primary autoimmune cytopenia patients appeared to lack physiological T cell clusters present in healthy donors. Compared with active autoimmune hepatitis patients, healthy donors showed approximately 2.7-fold more exclusive TRB clusters.

Tens of thousands of genome equivalents of blood DNA were amplified for TRB. CDR1 and CDR2 from the germline V gene are SGHTA and FQGNSA. The CDR3 covers 13 residues. Frequency places this clonotype as medium-sized. The antigen remains undetermined. TRB rearrangements were amplified by touch-down multiplex PCR with mixed TRB-A/B primers. TCRdb reanalyzed the multiplex PCR reads and collapses them to one entry per CDR3 protein, without DNA. Reported are 2,000 or so distinct CDR3 sequences; the ten largest clones contain around 6%. Sample: peripheral blood. The J gene is TRBJ2-1, the V gene TRBV7-2. The receptor was isolated from a human donor with an autoimmune cytopenia or autoimmune hepatitis (not recorded which). The CDR3 spells CASSLLTGNEQFF.